This TCR beta chain is from a study of tumor-infiltrating lymphocytes in primary liver carcinoma. Study-wide context: Donors had hepatocellular carcinoma or combined HCC and intrahepatic cholangiocarcinoma.

For each extraction, RNA and DNA were obtained together from 20-30 mg of unsorted bulk tissue. Donors were untreated and chronically infected with HBV. Comments on this clonotype: At one end the junction does not follow the germline gene, possibly because of a read error.

Using a constant-region primer together with ProtoScript II reverse transcriptase, TCR beta cDNA was made from about 500 ng of total RNA. A slightly modified ARM-PCR protocol with three nested multiplex PCR rounds produced these TCR beta libraries. Use of TRBV1-TRBV30 forward primers with a C-beta reverse primer characterized the first two PCR rounds, which lasted around 9 cycles each. TCRdb reanalysed the multiplex PCR reads using MiXCR and keeps one entry per CDR3 protein. Of fewer than 85,000 distinct CDR3 sequences listed, 69% are singletons. The CDR3 has 13 amino acids. Germline V gene data show CDR1 as MNHEY and CDR2 as SVGEGT.

This clonotype was obtained from a man in his forties or fifties with primary liver carcinoma and hepatitis B virus infection. The chain is built from TRBV6-2 or TRBV6-3 and TRBJ2-2, with D tentatively TRBD2 (6 bases). The sample consisted of tumor-adjacent normal liver tissue. CDR3 coding DNA: TGTGCCAGTAGTTACTTCTTAAGCGGGCAGCTATTTTTT. This sequence encodes CASSYFLSGQLFF.